The rows below give T cell receptor beta chains drawn from one sample of a study of cytomegalovirus exposure and HLA in healthy donors. Clones were read by immunoSEQ multiplex PCR, and TCRdb kept only the in-frame ones, dropping some. The table includes hundreds of thousands of clones, 86% detected once. Sequencing input: PBMCs. Receptors were obtained from a woman aged 18-29 years in good health and CMV-seronegative. Each CDR3 is given with its conserved first and last residue. The D gene is left open where the match is weak. The listing skips clone size in some rows; elsewhere it reads once, few, many or a size class.

-	TRBV5-4	TRBJ2-2	-	CASRSVTGELFF	TGTGCCAGCAGATCCGTAACCGGGGAGCTGTTTTTT
TRBD1	TRBV30	TRBJ1-2	many	CAWRGDRPYGYTF	TGTGCCTGGAGGGGGGACAGACCCTATGGCTACACCTTC
TRBD1	TRBV6-1	TRBJ2-3	-	CASSEHDRELDYTQYF	TGTGCCAGCAGTGAACATGACAGGGAGCTAGATTATACGCAGTATTTT
TRBD1	TRBV27	TRBJ1-1	-	CASSVNTLRGLFF	TGTGCCAGCAGTGTCAATACATTGAGGGGGCTTTTCTTT
-	TRBV2	TRBJ1-5	-	CASSEARAQPQHF	TGTGCCAGCAGTGAAGCGCGGGCGCAGCCCCAGCATTTT
TRBD2	TRBV7-2	TRBJ2-1	-	CASSLTGTSGRVEQFF	TGTGCCAGCAGCCTAACAGGGACTAGCGGGAGGGTTGAGCAGTTCTTC
TRBD1	TRBV7-9	TRBJ1-2	-	CASSPRGFTVTNYGYTF	TGTGCCAGCAGCCCCAGGGGGTTCACCGTTACCAACTATGGCTACACCTTC
TRBD1	TRBV4-1	TRBJ2-6	-	CASSEKGAGTGLSGANVLTF	TGCGCCAGCAGCGAGAAGGGGGCCGGGACAGGCCTCTCAGGGGCCAACGTCCTGACTTTC
TRBD2	TRBV11-2	TRBJ2-3	-	CASSLVSGGATDTQYF	TGTGCCAGCAGCTTAGTGAGCGGGGGGGCGACAGATACGCAGTATTTT
TRBD1	TRBV30	TRBJ1-2	once	CAWRGQELTNYGYTF	TGTGCCTGGAGAGGACAGGAGCTTACTAACTATGGCTACACCTTC
TRBD1	TRBV15	TRBJ1-3	-	CATSRGTGGSSGNTIYF	TGTGCCACCAGCAGAGGGACAGGGGGCAGCTCTGGAAACACCATATATTTT
TRBD2	TRBV28	TRBJ2-1	-	CASSGRGVDEQFF	TGTGCCAGCAGTGGACGGGGGGTCGATGAGCAGTTCTTC
-	TRBV6-1	TRBJ1-6	-	CASTRGQSGLTLHF	TGTGCCAGCACCCGGGGTCAATCTGGTTTAACCCTCCACTTT
-	TRBV6-6	TRBJ2-7	-	CASSYGRVVEQYF	TGTGCCAGCAGTTACGGCAGGGTGGTCGAGCAGTACTTC
TRBD2	TRBV7-2	TRBJ2-7	-	CASSFTSVYEQYF	TGTGCCAGCAGCTTTACTAGCGTCTACGAGCAGTACTTC
TRBD1	TRBV4-1	TRBJ2-1	once	CASSETGNNEQFF	TGCGCCAGCAGCGAGACAGGGAACAATGAGCAGTTCTTC
-	TRBV7-9	TRBJ2-7	-	CASSRNRDTSYEQYF	TGTGCCAGCAGCAGGAACCGGGACACTTCCTACGAGCAGTACTTC
-	TRBV11-3	TRBJ2-1	-	CASSPREGSYNEQFF	TGTGCCAGCAGCCCCAGGGAAGGCTCCTACAATGAGCAGTTCTTC
TRBD1	TRBV28	TRBJ1-1	-	CASRPGTGEATEAFF	TGTGCCAGCAGGCCCGGGACAGGGGAGGCCACTGAAGCTTTCTTT
-	TRBV7-2	TRBJ2-7	-	CASSTGTAYEQYF	TGTGCCAGCAGCACCGGGACTGCCTACGAGCAGTACTTC
-	TRBV28	TRBJ2-7	-	CASSLAGAQRPEQYF	TGTGCCAGCAGTTTGGCAGGGGCCCAACGGCCTGAGCAGTACTTC
-	TRBV27	TRBJ1-1	-	CASKGPGAVLWEAFF	TGTGCCAGCAAAGGCCCAGGGGCCGTCTTATGGGAAGCTTTCTTT
-	TRBV30	TRBJ1-1	-	CAGSQGNTEAFF	TGTGCCGGGAGTCAGGGGAACACTGAAGCTTTCTTT
-	TRBV18	TRBJ1-2	-	CASSPPSQGNYGYTF	TGTGCCAGCTCACCACCCTCCCAGGGGAACTATGGCTACACCTTC
TRBD2	TRBV9	TRBJ2-7	-	CASSGTSGRYEQYF	TGTGCCAGCAGCGGGACTAGCGGGAGGTACGAGCAGTACTTC
-	TRBV27	TRBJ2-1	-	CASSSYYSKDRGSYNEQFF	TGTGCCAGCAGTTCATATTATTCCAAAGACAGAGGCTCCTACAATGAGCAGTTCTTC
TRBD1	TRBV5-1	TRBJ1-2	-	CASSTGARGYTF	TGCGCCAGCAGCACAGGGGCGCGCGGCTACACCTTC
TRBD1	TRBV18	TRBJ2-7	-	CASSPGTGIYEQYF	TGTGCCAGCTCACCCGGGACAGGGATCTACGAGCAGTACTTC
-	TRBV27	TRBJ2-2	-	CASSSLERGITGELFF	TGTGCCAGCAGTTCACTAGAGCGAGGGATAACCGGGGAGCTGTTTTTT
-	TRBV6-5	TRBJ1-1	-	CASSYVRDTEAFF	TGTGCCAGCAGTTACGTCAGGGACACTGAAGCTTTCTTT
-	TRBV5-3	TRBJ2-5	-	CARSLAPRETQYF	TGTGCCAGAAGCTTAGCGCCCCGGGAGACCCAGTACTTC
TRBD2	TRBV4-1	TRBJ2-1	-	CATGRVSGEQFF	TGCGCCACGGGGAGGGTTAGCGGTGAGCAGTTCTTC
TRBD1	TRBV19	TRBJ1-2	-	CASSTLTGNGYTF	TGTGCCAGTAGTACCCTGACAGGGAATGGCTACACCTTC
-	TRBV6-6	TRBJ2-3	-	CASTGGPSTDTQYF	TGTGCCAGCACTGGCGGCCCTAGCACAGATACGCAGTATTTT
TRBD2	TRBV2	TRBJ2-1	-	CASRGSGGQYNEQFF	TGTGCCAGCAGGGGAAGCGGGGGTCAGTACAATGAGCAGTTCTTC
TRBD1	TRBV29-1	TRBJ1-2	few	CSVAQDRNYGYTF	TGCAGCGTTGCACAGGACAGGAACTATGGCTACACCTTC
-	TRBV5-1	TRBJ2-1	-	CASTTAGTYNEQFF	TGCGCCAGCACCACAGCGGGGACATACAATGAGCAGTTCTTC
-	TRBV9	TRBJ2-5	-	CASAGSRRKGGETQYF	TGTGCCAGCGCGGGTTCACGACGGAAAGGCGGAGAGACCCAGTACTTC
TRBD2	TRBV2	TRBJ2-7	-	CASSETSGLYEQYF	TGTGCCAGCAGTGAGACTAGCGGACTTTACGAGCAGTACTTC
-	TRBV7-3	TRBJ2-3	-	CASSLRPSGTDTQYF	TGTGCCAGCAGCTTACGTCCTAGCGGCACAGATACGCAGTATTTT
TRBD1	TRBV28	TRBJ1-5	-	CASKLGQGAKGQPQHF	TGTGCCAGCAAATTGGGCCAGGGGGCGAAAGGGCAGCCCCAGCATTTT
TRBD2	TRBV30	TRBJ2-7	-	CAWSELAGGYEQYF	TGTGCCTGGAGTGAGCTAGCGGGGGGCTACGAGCAGTACTTC
-	TRBV30	TRBJ2-2	-	CALGQFRPGELFF	TGTGCCCTAGGACAGTTCCGCCCCGGGGAGCTGTTTTTT
TRBD1	TRBV6-1	TRBJ1-2	-	CASNFEGAVDYGYTF	TGTGCCAGCAACTTCGAGGGGGCGGTTGACTATGGCTACACCTTC
-	TRBV30	TRBJ1-5	-	CAWSDSPYQPQHF	TGTGCCTGGAGTGACTCACCGTATCAGCCCCAGCATTTT
-	TRBV5-1	TRBJ2-4	-	CASSLGGQAKNIQYF	TGCGCCAGCAGCTTGGGGGGGCAGGCCAAAAACATTCAGTACTTC
TRBD2	TRBV6-1	TRBJ2-7	-	CASSEETSGSYEQYF	TGTGCCAGCAGTGAAGAGACTAGCGGGAGTTACGAGCAGTACTTC
-	TRBV4-1	TRBJ1-1	-	CASSQPGGQPNTEAFF	TGCGCCAGCAGCCAACCAGGCGGACAGCCAAACACTGAAGCTTTCTTT
TRBD1	TRBV19	TRBJ2-7	few	CASSQTGTTYEQYF	TGTGCCAGTAGTCAGACAGGGACCACCTACGAGCAGTACTTC
-	TRBV29-1	TRBJ1-2	-	CSVVVLALTGNYGYTF	TGCAGCGTCGTCGTCCTGGCTCTCACAGGGAACTATGGCTACACCTTC
-	TRBV6-5	TRBJ1-6	-	CASSEGTGNSPLHF	TGTGCCAGCAGTGAAGGAACAGGGAATTCACCCCTCCACTTT
-	TRBV19	TRBJ2-7	-	CASSINFDNYEQYF	TGTGCCAGTAGTATTAACTTTGACAACTACGAGCAGTACTTC
TRBD1	TRBV9	TRBJ1-2	-	CASSVAGTANYGYTF	TGTGCCAGCAGCGTAGCTGGGACAGCTAACTATGGCTACACCTTC
-	TRBV5-1	TRBJ1-4	-	CASSFWGELGSEKLFF	TGCGCCAGCAGCTTTTGGGGGGAGCTGGGTTCTGAAAAACTGTTTTTT